These 13 T cell receptor beta chains were sequenced from one sample in a study of cytomegalovirus exposure and HLA in healthy donors. Assay used: immunoSEQ multiplex PCR; TCRdb lists only in-frame clones, some missing. The table records 200,000 or so clones, 75% to 95% of them present only once. The sequencing input was PBMCs. Receptors were obtained from a woman younger than 35 in good health and CMV-seronegative.

The rearrangement links TRBV27 to TRBJ1-2, with TRBD1 matching over 7 bases. The CDR3 totals 15 residues. Germline V gene lookup returns CDR1 MNHEY and CDR2 SMNVEV (reference sequence). The trim removed 4 bases at V and 8 bases at J, leaving 13 bases unmatched. CDR3 amino acids: CASSSLPGQTSGYTF. CDR3 sequence (DNA): TGTGCCAGCAGTTCCCTTCCGGGACAGACTTCGGGCTACACCTTC.

About this clone: Just one base apart from a much larger clone, this may be a read error. This rearrangement joins TRBV2 to TRBJ1-4; D is unresolved. Trimming took 4 bases from V and 8 from J, leaving 8 bases between them. CDR1 is SNHLY, CDR2 FYNNEI, per germline. This CDR3 spans 12 amino acids. In DNA, the CDR3 is TGTGCCAGCAGTGGCCCCCGGGAAAAACTGTTTTTT. Its translation: CASSGPREKLFF. Using reference TRBV2 and TRBJ1-4 for the parts outside the CDR3, the full variable domain is EPEVTQTPSHQVTQMGQEVILRCVPISNHLYFYWYRQILGQKVEFLVSFYNNEISEKSEIFDDQFSVERPDGSNFTLKIRSTKLEDSAMYFCASSGPREKLFFGSGTQLSVL.

The chain joins TRBV14 to TRBJ1-6, with 7 bases matching TRBD1. The germline V gene encodes CDR1 SGHDN and CDR2 FVKESK. The CDR3 has 16 amino acids. J was trimmed by 3 bases and V by 3 bases; bases with no gene match: 5. In DNA, the CDR3 is TGTGCCAGCAGCCAGGCGACAGGGCACTATAATTCACCCCTCCACTTT. It specifies CASSQATGHYNSPLHF.

The chain links TRBV5-6 to TRBJ1-2; TRBD1 might be the D (6 bases). Germline-derived CDR1 and CDR2 are SGHDT and YYEEEE. The CDR3 runs to 14 residues. V was shortened by 1 base and J by 7 bases, with 14 bases between the two germline ends. The CDR3 is CASSLSGQRSGYTF. CDR3 nucleotides: TGTGCCAGCAGCTTGTCGGGACAAAGATCTGGCTACACCTTC.

The V and J genes are TRBV5-1 and TRBJ2-3, with a tentative D call TRBD1 (5 bases). Germline CDR1 SGHRS, CDR2 YFSETQ. V was clipped by 2 bases and J by 4 bases, with 11 bases between them. The CDR3 has 14 amino acids. This CDR3 reads CASSLDRSADTQYF. CDR3 DNA sequence: TGCGCCAGCAGCTTAGACAGATCGGCAGATACGCAGTATTTT.

This sequence joins TRBV7-9 and TRBJ2-7; D remains unclear. V shed 6 bases and J shed 2 bases, with 14 bases lying between them. Looked up from germline, CDR1 is SEHNR and CDR2 is FQNEAQ (reference sequence). This CDR3 spans 14 amino acids. DNA for the CDR3: TGTGCCAGCAGGCCTAATTCTAGACCCTACGAGCAGTACTTC. Amino acids: CASRPNSRPYEQYF.

The V call is TRBV5-6, the J call TRBJ2-5; D is uncertain. Between the trimmed V and J ends, which lost 1 base and 0 bases, there was a span of 13 bases. The CDR3 length is 16 residues. Germline V gene lookup returns CDR1 SGHDT and CDR2 YYEEEE. As DNA, the CDR3 is TGTGCCAGCAGCTTGTCGGGTTGGCTCCACCAAGAGACCCAGTACTTC. This encodes CASSLSGWLHQETQYF.

This clone was recorded once. The gene calls are TRBV30 and TRBJ2-7; 10 nucleotides line up with TRBD2. The CDR3 has 19 amino acids. The V gene's germline CDR1 is GTSNPN and CDR2 SVGIG (reference sequence). Germline trimming cut 2 bases from V and 4 bases from J; bases unmatched to any gene: 20. CDR3 in DNA: TGTGCCTGGAGTCCTCCTGGTGGGCTAGCGGGAGAGGAGGTGTACGAGCAGTACTTC. Its translation is CAWSPPGGLAGEEVYEQYF.

The rearrangement joins TRBV5-1 to TRBJ2-7; TRBD1 matches at 8 bases. V lost 3 bases, J lost 5 bases, and 4 bases stayed unmatched. CDR3 length equals 13 residues. The germline V gene encodes CDR1 SGHRS and CDR2 YFSETQ. For the CDR3, the DNA is TGCGCCAGCAGCTCCAGGGGGCTGGACGAGCAGTACTTC. It specifies CASSSRGLDEQYF. The full variable domain, in which reference TRBV5-1 and TRBJ2-7 provide the parts outside the CDR3, is KAGVTQTPRYLIKTRGQQVTLSCSPISGHRSVSWYQQTPGQGLQFLFEYFSETQRNKGNFPGRFSGRQFSNSRSEMNVSTLELGDSALYLCASSSRGLDEQYFGPGTRLTVT.

This sequence joins TRBV27 and TRBJ1-3; no firm D call. Trimming removed 2 bases at V and 3 bases at J, with 14 bases between. Germline loops: CDR1 MNHEY, CDR2 SMNVEV (reference sequence). The CDR3 spans 16 residues. CDR3 region: CASSLGRGIGGNTIYF. The CDR3 DNA reads TGTGCCAGCAGTTTAGGTCGGGGAATAGGTGGAAACACCATATATTTT.

This clone was detected once. The chain has TRBV19 and TRBJ1-5; D is possibly TRBD1 (5 bases). Germline CDR1 LNHDA, CDR2 SQIVND (reference sequence). The V end was cut by 1 base, the J end by 3 bases, with 7 bases between. The CDR3 covers 14 residues. CDR3 sequence reads: CASSIGRANQPQHF. The CDR3 coding sequence is TGTGCCAGTAGTATAGGCAGGGCCAATCAGCCCCAGCATTTT.

The V call is TRBV5-1, the J call TRBJ2-3, with TRBD1 matching over 8 bases. Germline values: CDR1 SGHRS, CDR2 YFSETQ. The CDR3 is 16 amino acids. The V and J ends lost 2 bases and 0 bases, in that order; junction bases with no gene match: 5. The CDR3 region is CASSLPGTGSTDTQYF. As DNA, the CDR3 is TGCGCCAGCAGCTTACCCGGGACAGGCAGCACAGATACGCAGTATTTT.

The chain recombines TRBV27 with TRBJ1-2; D unresolved. The CDR3 runs 15 residues. The germline gives CDR1 MNHEY, CDR2 SMNVEV (reference sequence). V was shortened by 4 bases and J by 2 bases, with 14 bases between the two germline ends. This CDR3 is CASSWFPGTNYGYTF. The CDR3 DNA follows: TGTGCCAGCAGTTGGTTTCCAGGAACAAACTATGGCTACACCTTC.